The rows below give T cell receptor beta chains drawn from one sample of a study of T-cell reconstitution after alpha-beta-depleted transplantation in children. One entry per CDR3 protein results from TCRdb running MiXCR on the PCR reads. This sample has some 200,000 distinct CDR3 sequences, with 6.3% found just once. This specimen consisted of PBMCs, obtained before TCRalphabeta/CD19-depleted stem cell transplant. Source of these receptors: a girl under two years old with combined immunodeficiency, due to receive a stem cell transplant. Each CDR3 is given with its conserved first and last residue. A D gene is named only where the DNA matches it firmly. Clone size is stated in some rows and not others, as once, few, many or a class when expanded.

CDR3 DNA	CDR3 protein	V gene	J gene	clone size	CDR3 length	D gene
TGTGCCACCAGCAACTTGGCGGGAGGGTCAGATACGCAGTATTTT	CATSNLAGGSDTQYF	TRBV15	TRBJ2-3	-	15	TRBD2
TGTGCCAGCAGCCAAGACAGAGGGGCTGAAGCTTTCTTT	CASSQDRGAEAFF	TRBV7-8	TRBJ1-1	many	13	-
TGTGCCAGCGGACGGACAGGGGAAATAAACACCATATATTTT	CASGRTGEINTIYF	TRBV25-1	TRBJ1-3	many	14	TRBD1
TGCAGTGCTAGAGAGACTGCACGGCGGGGCTACGGGGAGCTGTTTTTT	CSARETARRGYGELFF	TRBV20-1	TRBJ2-2	many	16	-
TGTGCCAGCAGCCCGGGACTAGCGCCACTAAATACGCAGTATTTT	CASSPGLAPLNTQYF	TRBV7-8	TRBJ2-3	many	15	TRBD2
TGTGCCAGCAGTTTAGGGGGAGGAGGTTGGGACGAGCAGTACTTC	CASSLGGGGWDEQYF	TRBV27	TRBJ2-7	many	15	-
TGTGCCATAAGTGGGGGGGGGACCTACGAGCAGTACTTC	CAISGGGTYEQYF	TRBV10-3	TRBJ2-7	many	13	TRBD2
TGCAGCGTTGTGGGGGGCGGACAAATCGTAAACAATGAGCAGTTCTTC	CSVVGGGQIVNNEQFF	TRBV29-1	TRBJ2-1	many	16	-
TGCAGTGCTAGAGTTTTAGTCCCCCCCACAGATACGCGGTATTTT	CSARVLVPPTDTRYF	TRBV20-1	TRBJ2-3	-	15	-
TGTGCCAGCAGCTTTCACAGTTCGAACACCGGGGAGCTGTTTTTT	CASSFHSSNTGELFF	TRBV7-8	TRBJ2-2	many	15	-
TGTGCCAGCAGAGGGACGCGGGATGGCTACACCTTC	CASRGTRDGYTF	TRBV27	TRBJ1-2	few	12	-
TGTGCCAGCAGCTTAGGAGGTGAAGCTTTCTTT	CASSLGGEAFF	TRBV7-9	TRBJ1-1	many	11	-
TGTGCCAGCAGCCACGGACTAGCGGGTAAACAAGAGACCCAGTACTTC	CASSHGLAGKQETQYF	TRBV3-1	TRBJ2-5	many	16	TRBD2
TGTGCCAGCAGTTACGGGACGGCTAGTACCTACAATGAGCAGTTCTTC	CASSYGTASTYNEQFF	TRBV6-2/TRBV6-3	TRBJ2-1	many	16	-
TGCAGTGCTAGAGGGGGACAGCTAAACAATGAGCAGTTCTTC	CSARGGQLNNEQFF	TRBV20-1	TRBJ2-1	many	14	TRBD1
TGTGCCAGCAGCACCGGACAGGGGCAAGATACGCAGTATTTT	CASSTGQGQDTQYF	TRBV7-9	TRBJ2-3	many	14	TRBD1
TGCGCCAGCAGCCGGGAAACGAACACCGGGGAGCTGTTTTTT	CASSRETNTGELFF	TRBV5-1	TRBJ2-2	many	14	-
TGTGCCAGCCGTGTCGTGGGGCGCGAGGAGACCCAGTACTTC	CASRVVGREETQYF	TRBV12-3/TRBV12-4	TRBJ2-5	many	14	-
TGTGCCAGCAGCTTAGAAACGGGCTCCTACGAGCAGTACTTC	CASSLETGSYEQYF	TRBV7-2	TRBJ2-7	many	14	-
TGTGCCAGCAGCCTCGGGACTAGCGGGGGTTTCTACAATGAGCAGTTCTTC	CASSLGTSGGFYNEQFF	TRBV3-1	TRBJ2-1	many	17	TRBD2
TGTGCCAGCAGCCCCGGTGGCCCCCTAAGCTCCTACGAGCAGTACTTC	CASSPGGPLSSYEQYF	TRBV7-8	TRBJ2-7	many	16	-
TGTGCCAGCATCCAAGGGGGGACAGGGGTACACGAGCAGTACTTC	CASIQGGTGVHEQYF	TRBV28	TRBJ2-7	many	15	TRBD1
TGCGCCAGCAGAACAGTAGCGGGTGCGTACGAGCAGTACTTC	CASRTVAGAYEQYF	TRBV5-1	TRBJ2-7	few	14	TRBD2
TGTGCCAGCAGCGTCCCCGGGGGAAGGGGGTACAATGAGCAGTTCTTC	CASSVPGGRGYNEQFF	TRBV9	TRBJ2-1	many	16	-
TGCAGCGTTGTACGCCGGGGACTAGCGGGGACCTCGGGGCGAGAGACCCAGTACTTC	CSVVRRGLAGTSGRETQYF	TRBV29-1	TRBJ2-5	many	19	TRBD2
TGTGCCAGCAGCACTACAGGGCGGAGCTCCTACGAGCAGTACTTC	CASSTTGRSSYEQYF	TRBV3-1	TRBJ2-7	-	15	-
TGTGCCAGCAGTTTATTGGTGGGGAGCGGCAATGAGCAGTTCTTC	CASSLLVGSGNEQFF	TRBV28	TRBJ2-1	many	15	-
TGTGCCAGCAGCTCGCGCCACGCCGGGACAAAGAGAAACACCATATATTTT	CASSSRHAGTKRNTIYF	TRBV7-9	TRBJ1-3	few	17	-
TGCAGCGTTGAAGGGTCAGAATTCTCCTACAATGAGCAGTTCTTC	CSVEGSEFSYNEQFF	TRBV29-1	TRBJ2-1	-	15	-
TGTGCCAGCAGTTTCTTGGGGGTCTACGAGCAGTACTTC	CASSFLGVYEQYF	TRBV12-3/TRBV12-4	TRBJ2-7	many	13	-
TGTGCCAGCAGTTTATCCGGGTTCACTGAAGCTTTCTTT	CASSLSGFTEAFF	TRBV27	TRBJ1-1	few	13	-
TGTGCCAGCAGCTCCCGTAAGGGACAGGGGGCCGGGGAGCTGTTTTTT	CASSSRKGQGAGELFF	TRBV7-6	TRBJ2-2	many	16	TRBD1
TGTGCCAGCAGTGACGTACAAACTCGACAGGGCGGTTCACCCCTCCACTTT	CASSDVQTRQGGSPLHF	TRBV25-1	TRBJ1-6	many	17	TRBD1
TGTGCCAGCAGCTTATTATCGGCGGGGTGGTACGAGCAGTACTTC	CASSLLSAGWYEQYF	TRBV7-9	TRBJ2-7	-	15	-
TGTGCCAGCAGAGTTGACTGGTACGGCAATCAGCCCCAGCATTTT	CASRVDWYGNQPQHF	TRBV28	TRBJ1-5	many	15	-
TGTGCCAGCAGCCGGACGGGGGCCGGGGAGCTGTTTTTT	CASSRTGAGELFF	TRBV28	TRBJ2-2	many	13	-
TGTGCCAGCAGAACCCGGAGGGAGCGCACAGATACGCAGTATTTT	CASRTRRERTDTQYF	TRBV12-3/TRBV12-4	TRBJ2-3	many	15	-
TGCGCCAGCAGCCCTGTCGGGACAGGGGTAGATGAGCAGTTCTTC	CASSPVGTGVDEQFF	TRBV5-1	TRBJ2-1	many	15	TRBD1
TGCAGCGCAGCGGGGTTGGGACGGGGCTACACCTTC	CSAAGLGRGYTF	TRBV29-1	TRBJ1-2	many	12	-
TGTGCCAGCAGTTTCTCAGGGGTCATCGACTATGGCTACACCTTC	CASSFSGVIDYGYTF	TRBV12-3/TRBV12-4	TRBJ1-2	many	15	-
TGTGCCAGCAGTTTAATGGCCGGAAACTATGGCTACACCTTC	CASSLMAGNYGYTF	TRBV28	TRBJ1-2	many	14	-
TGTGCCAGCAGTTTTAGGTGGGAGAGGTCCTACGAGCAGTACTTC	CASSFRWERSYEQYF	TRBV28	TRBJ2-7	many	15	-
TGTGCCAGCAGTCGGCGGCGGGGACTCTCCTACGAGCAGTACTTC	CASSRRRGLSYEQYF	TRBV28	TRBJ2-7	few	15	-
TGTGCCAGCAGTTTAATGGGCGGTTCCCTCTACGAGCAGTACTTC	CASSLMGGSLYEQYF	TRBV27	TRBJ2-7	many	15	-
TGCGCCAGCAGCCAAATAGTGTTTGGTGTAAGTGAGCAGTTCTTC	CASSQIVFGVSEQFF	TRBV4-3	TRBJ2-1	many	15	-
TGTGCCAGCTCACCCGGGGATCTAGTAGAGACCCAGTACTTC	CASSPGDLVETQYF	TRBV18	TRBJ2-5	many	14	-
TGTGCCAGCACATTCCGGGACAGGGTCCATGAGCAGTTCTTC	CASTFRDRVHEQFF	TRBV21-1	TRBJ2-1	many	14	-
TGTGCCAGCTCACCGGCGCAGGGAGGGGGATGGCCTCAGCCCCAGCATTTT	CASSPAQGGGWPQPQHF	TRBV18	TRBJ1-5	many	17	-
TGTGCCAGCAGTGAAAACACCCATCGGGGAGTCGCTATTGATACGCAGTATTTT	CASSENTHRGVAIDTQYF	TRBV25-1	TRBJ2-3	-	18	-